These 5 T cell receptor beta chains were all obtained from the same sample, sequenced in a study of CD8 T cells in Susac syndrome (dated by TCRdb to about 2019). The method behind the library was the immunoSEQ multiplex PCR assay. RNA was extracted using the RNeasy kit, and about 0.5 to 1 ug of the RNA was reverse transcribed with random hexamers. Starting from the raw public reads, TCRdb applied fastp trimming at Q25, assembled clones with MiXCR and retained in-frame beta chains. Rows matching on CDR3 protein sequence are summarized as one entry with the most common DNA and genes. The sample table contains about 160,000 distinct CDR3 sequences; only one count was recorded for less than 95% of them. Around 0.093% of the sample is held by the ten biggest clonotypes. Sequencing was carried out using CD4+ T cells from PBMCs. The receptors come from a human donor with multiple sclerosis.

The J gene is TRBJ2-7, the V gene TRBV6-6; D might be TRBD2 (6 bases). Looked up from germline, CDR1 is MNHNY and CDR2 is SVGAGI (reference sequence). V lost 4 bases, J lost 6 bases, and 16 bases lay in between. The CDR3 loop spans 14 amino acids. The DNA for the CDR3 is TGTGCCAGCAGTTCCGGGGCGGGATTCGTCGAGCAGTACTTC. Translating gives CASSSGAGFVEQYF.

The chain employs TRBV19 and TRBJ1-3, with TRBD1 matching over 7 bases. V was pared by 8 bases and J by 4 bases, with 8 bases of the junction left unmatched. Germline assignment: CDR1 LNHDA and CDR2 SQIVND (reference sequence). This CDR3 region has 14 residues. The CDR3 DNA reads as TGTGCCAGTGCCGACAGGGCGTCGGGAAACACCATATATTTT. Amino acid sequence: CASADRASGNTIYF.

The J gene is TRBJ1-2, the V gene TRBV20-1; no clear D. The germline V gene encodes CDR1 DFQATT and CDR2 SNEGSKA (reference sequence). V lost 0 bases, J lost 2 bases, and 7 bases lay in between. The CDR3 has 13 residues. The CDR3 sequence: CSARDSQNYGYTF. In DNA form, the CDR3 reads TGCAGTGCTAGAGATAGCCAAAACTATGGCTACACCTTC.

V is TRBV7-9 and J is TRBJ2-6; D gene unclear. V lost 0 bases and J lost 1, with 7 bases in between. CDR1 SEHNR and CDR2 FQNEAQ come from the germline V gene (reference sequence). This CDR3 contains 16 residues. This CDR3 is CASSLASRSGANVLTF. CDR3 in DNA: TGTGCCAGCAGCTTAGCTTCAAGGTCTGGGGCCAACGTCCTGACTTTC.

The chain's CDR3 is CATSGGLDNEQFF. The CDR3, as DNA: TGTGCCACCTCGGGGGGACTCGACAATGAGCAGTTCTTC. The V and J genes are TRBV10-3 and TRBJ2-1, with 7 bases matching TRBD2. Germline V gene data show CDR1 as ENHRY and CDR2 as SYGVKD. This CDR3 region has 13 residues. The trim removed 10 bases at V and 5 bases at J, leaving 8 bases unmatched.